Following are 25 T cell receptor beta chains from one sample sequenced in a study of cytomegalovirus exposure and HLA in healthy donors. The primer mix had 60 Vbeta and 13 Jbeta primers. The repertoire was sequenced with immunoSEQ multiplex PCR; TCRdb's copy has only in-frame clones and lacks some. The sample lists approximately 280,000 clones, about 90% occurring once. The sequenced sample was PBMCs. These receptors all stem from a woman between 18 and 29 years old in good health and CMV-seronegative.

The chain employs TRBV5-1 and TRBJ2-7; 7 bases match TRBD1. With 1 base clipped from V and 3 bases from J, the junction kept 7 bases outside the gene matches. The CDR3 loop spans 15 amino acids. Germline V lookup: CDR1 SGHRS, CDR2 YFSETQ. The CDR3 reads CASSLRGQSVYEQYF. CDR3 DNA sequence: TGCGCCAGCAGCTTGAGGGGACAGAGTGTCTACGAGCAGTACTTC.

In this sample, this clone turned up once. J is TRBJ2-7 and V is TRBV6-5, with D unclear. Germline values: CDR1 MNHEY, CDR2 SVGAGI. The length of the CDR3 is 13 residues. Trimming cost V 8 bases and J 1 base, with 12 bases left between them. The CDR3 sequence is CASSVPRSYEQYF. As DNA, the CDR3 is TGTGCCAGCTCCGTTCCCCGGTCCTACGAGCAGTACTTC.

V gene TRBV29-1 combines with J gene TRBJ1-4, with D possibly being TRBD1 (6 bases). Deletions cut 4 bases from V and 8 bases from J, with 17 bases between. Germline V gives CDR1 SQVTM, CDR2 ANQGSEA. This CDR3 comprises 14 residues. CDR3 region: CSVVGRGAGEKLFF. The CDR3 DNA is TGCAGCGTTGTAGGTCGGGGGGCCGGGGAAAAACTGTTTTTT.

The J gene is TRBJ2-7, the V gene TRBV11-2, with D hard to call. The V and J ends lost 5 bases and 0 bases respectively, with 17 bases between them. This CDR3 comprises 16 residues. The germline CDR1 and CDR2 sequences are SGHAT and FQNNGV. The CDR3 reads CASSVAITAVSYEQYF. The CDR3 DNA follows: TGTGCCAGCAGCGTAGCCATAACAGCCGTCTCCTACGAGCAGTACTTC.

This clone was counted a single time. The chain uses TRBV5-6 and TRBJ2-1, with 7 bases fitting TRBD2. The CDR3 has 11 amino acids. Unmatched junction bases numbered 6, after V lost 3 bases and J lost 15 bases. Germline lookup yields CDR1 SGHDT and CDR2 YYEEEE. Here the CDR3 reads CASSWGLSTFF. CDR3 nucleotides: TGTGCCAGCAGCTGGGGACTATCAACGTTCTTC.

This sequence joins TRBV27 and TRBJ2-3, with 10 bases matching TRBD2. Germline CDR1 MNHEY, CDR2 SMNVEV (reference sequence). The CDR3 is 15 residues long. J was trimmed by 6 bases and V by 2 bases; bases with no gene match: 5. The CDR3 sequence is CASSLDLAGVDTQYF. The CDR3 DNA follows: TGTGCCAGCAGTTTAGACCTAGCGGGGGTTGATACGCAGTATTTT.

This clone has a single count. Sequence at one end of the junction differs from germline and may be a read error. This same CDR3 is encoded by further DNA sequences in the sample. The chain has TRBV5-1 and TRBJ2-7, with TRBD2 matching over 7 bases. CDR1 is SGHRS and CDR2 is YFSETQ in the germline V gene. The CDR3 sequence is 15 residues long. CDR3 sequence reads: CASSLGSSGSYEQYF. CDR3 bases: TGCGCCAGCAGCCTAGGCTCTAGCGGCTCCTATGAGCAGTACTTC.

V usage is TRBV27 and J usage is TRBJ1-4; D may be TRBD1 (6 bases). This CDR3 region has 15 residues. Germline-derived CDR1 and CDR2 are MNHEY and SMNVEV (reference sequence). Between the trimmed V and J ends, which lost 0 bases and 4 bases, there was a span of 9 bases. CDR3 nucleotide sequence: TGTGCCAGCAGTTTATCTCCAGGGGTTAATGAAAAACTGTTTTTT. It translates to CASSLSPGVNEKLFF.

This rearrangement joins TRBV11-2 to TRBJ2-7; D remains ambiguous. Germline CDR1 reads SGHAT; CDR2 reads FQNNGV. This CDR3 spans 17 amino acids. V lost 4 bases to trimming and J lost 2 bases, with 21 bases between them. CDR3 sequence (DNA): TGTGCCAGCAGCTCGATCCGAAATCGACTGATTCCCTACGAGCAGTACTTC. It yields the protein CASSSIRNRLIPYEQYF.

The chain joins TRBV5-6 to TRBJ2-1; the D gene is possibly TRBD2 (6 bases). The germline gives CDR1 SGHDT, CDR2 YYEEEE. CDR3 size: 14 residues. V lost 1 base and J lost 8, with 13 bases in between. CDR3 nucleotide sequence: TGTGCCAGCAGCTTGAGGACGGGGAGGCATGAGCAGTTCTTC. Amino acid sequence: CASSLRTGRHEQFF.

This clone was counted only a few times. The gene calls are TRBV30 and TRBJ2-3, with TRBD2 identical over 15 bases. J lost 4 bases, V lost 2 bases, and 4 bases had no gene match. The CDR3 spans 16 residues. CDR1 and CDR2 from the germline V gene are GTSNPN and SVGIG (reference sequence). The CDR3 loop reads CAWSKGLAGGPDTQYF. CDR3 in DNA: TGTGCCTGGAGTAAGGGACTAGCGGGGGGCCCAGATACGCAGTATTTT.

The V gene is TRBV27, the J gene TRBJ2-1; TRBD2 matches at 9 bases. Trimming took 8 bases from V and 4 from J; bases not matched to a gene: 6. The CDR3 runs 14 residues. Per the germline V gene, CDR1 is MNHEY and CDR2 is SMNVEV (reference sequence). The CDR3 loop reads CASYRRGGYNEQFF. CDR3 nucleotide sequence: TGTGCCAGCTACCGGCGGGGGGGATACAATGAGCAGTTCTTC.

V usage is TRBV9 and J usage is TRBJ2-5; 7 positions agree with TRBD1. Unmatched junction bases numbered 6, after V lost 4 bases and J lost 3 bases. The length of the CDR3 is 14 residues. Germline values: CDR1 SGDLS, CDR2 YYNGEE. CDR3 loop: CASSSSGTEETQYF. The CDR3 DNA is TGTGCCAGCAGCTCATCAGGGACAGAAGAGACCCAGTACTTC.

The chain joins TRBV5-1 to TRBJ2-1; D possibly corresponds to TRBD2 (7 bases). Germline lookup yields CDR1 SGHRS and CDR2 YFSETQ. CDR3 size: 15 residues. The V end lost 4 bases, the J end lost 5 bases, and 16 bases lay between the germline ends. In nucleotides, the CDR3 is TGCGCCAGCAGCACCGGGGGGACATCGCACAATGAGCAGTTCTTC. Translating it yields CASSTGGTSHNEQFF.

This clone appeared once. The chain recombines TRBV7-9 with TRBJ2-7; 9 bases are a match to TRBD1. The trim removed 4 bases at V and 3 bases at J, leaving 4 bases unmatched. CDR1 is SEHNR and CDR2 is FQNEAQ in the germline V gene (reference sequence). The CDR3 runs 14 residues. As DNA, the CDR3 is TGTGCCAGCAGCTCCCGGGACAGGGTCTACGAGCAGTACTTC. Its protein is CASSSRDRVYEQYF. The full variable domain, with the rest looked up from reference TRBV7-9 and TRBJ2-7, is DTGVSQNPRHKITKRGQNVTFRCDPISEHNRLYWYRQTLGQGPEFLTYFQNEAQLEKSRLLSDRFSAERPKGSFSTLEIQRTEQGDSAMYLCASSSRDRVYEQYFGPGTRLTVT.

As regards this clone: Distinct nucleotide sequences in the sample also encode this CDR3. The chain carries TRBV15 and TRBJ1-1; D might be TRBD1 (5 bases). CDR3 length equals 13 residues. Germline V gene sequence: CDR1 LNHNV, CDR2 YYDKDF (reference sequence). The ends were cut back, 3 bases at V and 1 base at J, with 6 bases in the middle. The CDR3 DNA is TGTGCCACCAGCAGGGGGGGGAACACTGAAGCTTTCTTT. Protein: CATSRGGNTEAFF.

This clone appeared a single time. The gene calls are TRBV27 and TRBJ1-2; 7 bases are a match to TRBD1. Germline lookup yields CDR1 MNHEY and CDR2 SMNVEV (reference sequence). V was pared by 0 bases and J by 8 bases, with 3 bases of the junction left unmatched. The CDR3 consists of 13 residues. The DNA for the CDR3 is TGTGCCAGCAGTTTATCAGGGGGCGCGGGCTACACCTTC. The encoded protein is CASSLSGGAGYTF.

The V call is TRBV2, the J call TRBJ1-1; 8 nucleotides match TRBD1. This CDR3 spans 13 amino acids. Looked up from germline, CDR1 is SNHLY and CDR2 is FYNNEI. The ends lost 5 bases at V and 3 bases at J; junction bases unmatched: 2. CDR3 amino acids: CASSKTGDTEAFF. The CDR3 DNA reads as TGTGCCAGCAGTAAGACAGGGGACACTGAAGCTTTCTTT. The whole variable domain, remainder taken from reference TRBV2 and TRBJ1-1, is EPEVTQTPSHQVTQMGQEVILRCVPISNHLYFYWYRQILGQKVEFLVSFYNNEISEKSEIFDDQFSVERPDGSNFTLKIRSTKLEDSAMYFCASSKTGDTEAFFGQGTRLTVV.

The rearrangement links TRBV6-5 to TRBJ2-2, with a tentative D call TRBD1 (5 bases). The V end lost 5 bases, the J end lost 4 bases, and 8 bases lay between the germline ends. Germline-derived CDR1 and CDR2 are MNHEY and SVGAGI. This CDR3 is 13 amino acids long. The CDR3: CASSLGPTGELFF. The CDR3, as DNA: TGTGCCAGCAGTCTGGGGCCCACCGGGGAGCTGTTTTTT.

This sequence joins TRBV7-6 and TRBJ2-1; 12 nucleotides agree with TRBD2. Germline values: CDR1 SGHVS, CDR2 FNYEAQ. The CDR3 is made up of 20 amino acids. Germline trimming cut 0 bases from V and 2 bases from J; bases unmatched to any gene: 11. The CDR3 nucleotides are TGTGCCAGCAGCTTAGCCCAGTCTAGCGGGGGGGCCGGACCCTACAATGAGCAGTTCTTC. This translates into CASSLAQSSGGAGPYNEQFF.

CDR3 loop: CASTLEGANYGYTF. Here the CDR3 DNA reads TGTGCCAGTACCCTCGAGGGAGCGAACTATGGCTACACCTTC. The chain uses TRBV19 and TRBJ1-2; D gene uncertain. Trimming took off 7 bases at V and 2 bases at J, with 14 bases between the two ends. The CDR3 loop spans 14 amino acids. CDR1 is LNHDA, CDR2 SQIVND, per germline (reference sequence).

The J gene is TRBJ2-3, the V gene TRBV29-1; maybe TRBD1 (5 bases). Trimming shortened V by 7 bases and J by 1 base, and 12 bases separated the two germline ends. CDR3 length: 13 residues. Germline assignment: CDR1 SQVTM and CDR2 ANQGSEA. The CDR3 region is CSAPPQGTDTQYF. The DNA for the CDR3 is TGCAGCGCACCCCCACAGGGCACAGATACGCAGTATTTT.

With regard to this clone: Distinct nucleotide sequences in the sample also encode this CDR3. This sequence joins TRBV27 and TRBJ2-7; TRBD1 might be the D (6 bases). The germline CDR1 and CDR2 sequences are MNHEY and SMNVEV (reference sequence). Trimming stripped 5 bases from V and 4 bases from J, with 9 bases between. The CDR3 covers 12 residues. CDR3 bases: TGTGCCAGCAGTACAACAGGGTACGAGCAGTACTTC. Translating gives CASSTTGYEQYF.

The chain links TRBV7-6 to TRBJ2-7; D is ambiguous. Looked up from germline, CDR1 is SGHVS and CDR2 is FNYEAQ. V lost 1 base and J lost 0, with 16 bases in between. The length of the CDR3 is 17 residues. CDR3 DNA: TGTGCCAGCAGCTTAGTTTCCCCCCCCGATAGCTCCTACGAGCAGTACTTC. This gives the protein CASSLVSPPDSSYEQYF.

The chain has TRBV2 and TRBJ2-7; the D is unclear. V was trimmed by 6 bases and J by 2 bases, leaving 17 bases between them. Germline CDR1 SNHLY, CDR2 FYNNEI. The CDR3 contains 15 residues. CDR3 in amino acids: CASRAETLSTYEQYF. The CDR3 nucleotides read TGTGCCAGCAGGGCCGAGACTTTATCCACCTACGAGCAGTACTTC.